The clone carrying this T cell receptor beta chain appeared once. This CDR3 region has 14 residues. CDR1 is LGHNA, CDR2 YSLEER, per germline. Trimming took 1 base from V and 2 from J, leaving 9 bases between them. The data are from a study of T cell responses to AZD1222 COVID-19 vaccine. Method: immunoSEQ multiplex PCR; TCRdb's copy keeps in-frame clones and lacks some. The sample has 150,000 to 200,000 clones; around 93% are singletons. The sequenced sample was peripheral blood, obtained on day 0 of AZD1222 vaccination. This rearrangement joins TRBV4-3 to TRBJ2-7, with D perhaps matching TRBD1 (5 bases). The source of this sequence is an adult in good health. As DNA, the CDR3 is TGCGCCAGCAGCCAAGTTTTGGGGCCCTACGAGCAGTACTTC. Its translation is CASSQVLGPYEQYF.